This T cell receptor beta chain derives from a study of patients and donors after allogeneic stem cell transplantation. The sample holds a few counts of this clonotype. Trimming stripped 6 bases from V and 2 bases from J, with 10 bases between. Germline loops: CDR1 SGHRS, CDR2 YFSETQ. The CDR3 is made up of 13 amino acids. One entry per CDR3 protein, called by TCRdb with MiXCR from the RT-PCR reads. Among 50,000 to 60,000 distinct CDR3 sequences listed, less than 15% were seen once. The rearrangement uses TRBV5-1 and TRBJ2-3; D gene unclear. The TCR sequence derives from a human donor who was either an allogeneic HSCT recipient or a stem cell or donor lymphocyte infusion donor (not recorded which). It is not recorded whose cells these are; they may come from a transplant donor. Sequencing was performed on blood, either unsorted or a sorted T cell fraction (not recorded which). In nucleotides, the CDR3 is TGCGCCAGCACCAACCCGTCCACAGATACGCAGTATTTT. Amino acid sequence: CASTNPSTDTQYF.